This entry lists 2 T cell receptor beta chains sequenced from one sample in a study of shared clonotypes between healthy human individuals. Generated by immunoSEQ multiplex PCR, the TCRdb table keeps only in-frame clones and is missing some. The sample holds about 1,800,000 clones; less than 95% are singletons and the top ten take less than 1.5%. Cells designated naive CD8 were CD45RO-negative and were positively selected for CCR7, with terminally differentiated effector memory CD45RA+ cells excluded. Sequenced material: naive CD8+ T cells sorted from blood. The origin of the receptors is a man between 18 and 35 years old in good health.

Of note for this clone: The same CDR3 can be traced to other DNA sequences in this sample. DNA for the CDR3: TGTGCCAGCAGTGATAGCGTCTACAATGAGCAGTTCTTC. Protein: CASSDSVYNEQFF. The chain employs TRBV25-1 and TRBJ2-1, with a tentative D call TRBD2 (5 bases). V shed 3 bases and J shed 3 bases, with 6 bases lying between them. CDR3 size: 13 residues. CDR1 and CDR2 (germline): MGHDK, SYGVNS.

This sequence joins TRBV9 and TRBJ1-1; D unresolved. V lost 3 bases and J lost 0, with 6 bases in between. CDR1 is SGDLS, CDR2 YYNGEE, per germline. The CDR3 sequence is 13 residues long. The CDR3 coding sequence is TGTGCCAGCAGCGAGCCGGTGAACACTGAAGCTTTCTTT. It is translated as CASSEPVNTEAFF.